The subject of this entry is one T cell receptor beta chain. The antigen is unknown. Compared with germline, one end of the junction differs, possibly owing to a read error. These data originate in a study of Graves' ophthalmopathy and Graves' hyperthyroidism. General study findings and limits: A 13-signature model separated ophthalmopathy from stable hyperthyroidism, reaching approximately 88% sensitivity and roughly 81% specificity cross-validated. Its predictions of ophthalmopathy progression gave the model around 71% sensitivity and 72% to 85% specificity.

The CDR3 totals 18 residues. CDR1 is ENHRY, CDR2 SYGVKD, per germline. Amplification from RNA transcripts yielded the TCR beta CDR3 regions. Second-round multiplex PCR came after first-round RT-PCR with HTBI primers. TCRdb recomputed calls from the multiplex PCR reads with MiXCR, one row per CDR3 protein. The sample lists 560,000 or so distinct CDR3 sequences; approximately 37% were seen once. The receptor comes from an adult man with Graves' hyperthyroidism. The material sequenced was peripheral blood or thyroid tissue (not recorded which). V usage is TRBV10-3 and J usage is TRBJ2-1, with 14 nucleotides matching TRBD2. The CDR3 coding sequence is TGTGCCACCTCGAAGGGACTAGCGGGAGTTGGATCCTACAATGAGCGGTTCTTC. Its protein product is CATSKGLAGVGSYNERFF.